The rows below give T cell receptor beta chains drawn from one sample of a study of T cells in Graves' hyperthyroidism and ophthalmopathy. A single record per CDR3 protein comes from TCRdb applying MiXCR to the multiplex PCR reads. The data show approximately 600,000 distinct CDR3 sequences, less than 25% seen once. The sequenced sample consisted of blood. The receptors shown here come from a man younger than 45 with Graves' ophthalmopathy. The CDR3 runs from the conserved cysteine through the conserved F or W. Fields, in order: CDR3 protein, CDR3 DNA, V gene, clone size, J gene, D gene. A D gene is named only where the DNA matches it firmly. Clone size is shown for a subset of rows, as once, few, many or a class of expanded clone.

CASSSLAGGQVDTDTQYF | TGTGCCAGCAGTTCACTAGCGGGAGGGCAGGTTGATACAGATACGCAGTATTTT | TRBV27 | . | TRBJ2-3 | TRBD2
CASSLTGGGGGGEKLFF | TGTGCCAGCAGTTTAACTGGTGGCGGGGGAGGTGGGGAAAAACTGTTTTTT | TRBV28 | many | TRBJ1-4 | .
CASSSRGQQINEQFF | TGTGCCAGCAGCTCAAGGGGGCAACAGATCAATGAGCAGTTCTTC | TRBV7-9 | many | TRBJ2-1 | TRBD1
CASSQVLSSYEQYF | TGTGCCAGCAGCCAGGTTCTCAGCTCCTACGAGCAGTACTTC | TRBV28 | . | TRBJ2-7 | .
CSALEGGSLGSGANVLTF | TGCAGTGCTCTAGAGGGGGGTTCCCTCGGTTCCGGGGCCAACGTCCTGACTTTC | TRBV20-1 | . | TRBJ2-6 | .
CSVGGRDSHSGNTIYF | TGCAGCGTTGGGGGCAGAGACAGCCACTCTGGAAACACCATATATTTT | TRBV29-1 | . | TRBJ1-3 | .
CSAREQRLNQPQHF | TGCAGTGCTAGAGAGCAGCGCCTCAATCAGCCCCAGCATTTT | TRBV20-1 | few | TRBJ1-5 | .
CASSLLRNYGYTF | TGTGCCAGCAGCTTATTGCGGAACTATGGCTACACCTTC | TRBV11-1 | . | TRBJ1-2 | .
CASSLSGEPYGYTF | TGCGCCAGCAGCTTATCAGGGGAGCCCTATGGCTACACCTTC | TRBV5-1 | few | TRBJ1-2 | .
CASSPSAGRDGYTF | TGTGCCAGCTCACCATCGGCAGGGCGAGATGGCTACACCTTC | TRBV18 | . | TRBJ1-2 | .
CASRSTPTDTQYF | TGTGCCAGTAGGAGTACACCCACAGATACGCAGTATTTT | TRBV19 | few | TRBJ2-3 | .
CASSLPGGDTEAFF | TGTGCCAGCAGCCTCCCTGGGGGGGACACTGAAGCTTTCTTT | TRBV28 | few | TRBJ1-1 | .
CASTPMGGPGDIQYF | TGTGCCAGCACTCCTATGGGGGGCCCGGGTGACATTCAGTACTTC | TRBV7-8 | . | TRBJ2-4 | .
CASSLGLPTDTQYF | TGCGCCAGCAGCTTGGGACTTCCCACAGATACGCAGTATTTT | TRBV5-1 | few | TRBJ2-3 | .
CASRPTLAASYNEQFF | TGTGCCAGCAGACCCACTCTAGCGGCTTCCTACAATGAGCAGTTCTTC | TRBV6-1 | many | TRBJ2-1 | TRBD2
CASTLGQSSTEAFF | TGTGCCAGCACCCTCGGGCAGTCCAGCACTGAAGCTTTCTTT | TRBV6-1 | . | TRBJ1-1 | .
CASSEQGRYGYTF | TGTGCCAGCAGTGAACAGGGGCGCTATGGCTACACCTTC | TRBV2 | . | TRBJ1-2 | .
CASSQREIAFF | TGTGCCAGCAGCCAGCGGGAGATAGCATTCTTC | TRBV7-8 | . | TRBJ2-1 | TRBD2
CASSSAVYSYEQYF | TGTGCCAGCAGTTCCGCGGTCTACTCCTACGAGCAGTACTTC | TRBV7-2 | many | TRBJ2-7 | .
CASSREERTGELFF | TGTGCCAGCAGCCGCGAGGAGAGGACCGGGGAGCTGTTTTTT | TRBV12-3/TRBV12-4 | . | TRBJ2-2 | .
CASSWGWIGMKDEQYF | TGTGCCAGCAGCTGGGGATGGATAGGGATGAAGGACGAGCAGTACTTC | TRBV11-2 | . | TRBJ2-7 | .
CASSLLHVGSSPLHF | TGCGCCAGCAGCCTTTTACATGTCGGGAGTTCACCCCTCCACTTT | TRBV5-1 | . | TRBJ1-6 | .
CAISESRLAGGPGSYNEQFF | TGTGCCATCAGTGAGTCAAGACTAGCGGGAGGGCCGGGATCCTACAATGAGCAGTTCTTC | TRBV10-3 | . | TRBJ2-1 | TRBD2
CAWSPGTDASPLHF | TGTGCCTGGAGTCCCGGGACAGACGCTTCACCCCTCCACTTT | TRBV30 | . | TRBJ1-6 | TRBD1
CSAPHSGSQPYNEQFF | TGCAGTGCTCCCCATAGCGGGAGTCAGCCGTACAATGAGCAGTTCTTC | TRBV20-1 | few | TRBJ2-1 | TRBD2
CASSERGSTEAFF | TGTGCCAGCAGTGAACGGGGTAGCACTGAAGCTTTCTTT | TRBV6-1 | many | TRBJ1-1 | .
CASSETGGLAEAFF | TGCGCCAGCAGCGAAACAGGGGGCCTGGCTGAAGCTTTCTTT | TRBV4-1 | few | TRBJ1-1 | TRBD1
CASSADRDNQPQHF | TGTGCCAGCAGCGCTGACAGGGACAATCAGCCCCAGCATTTT | TRBV2 | many | TRBJ1-5 | TRBD1